Presented here are 5 T cell receptor beta chains from one specimen sequenced in a study of shared clonotypes between healthy human individuals. The method was immunoSEQ multiplex PCR; TCRdb's version includes in-frame clones alone and lacks a portion of them. Here the sample spans fewer than 600,000 clones, roughly 77% being singletons. The material sequenced was PBMCs. The receptors were gathered from a woman aged 40 to 50 in good health. Some clones in this sample may be carry-over from other donors' samples.

The V gene is TRBV7-6, the J gene TRBJ2-3; unclear D gene. Trimming stripped 4 bases from V and 4 bases from J, with 6 bases between. Germline CDR1 reads SGHVS; CDR2 reads FNYEAQ. The CDR3 is 12 residues long. The CDR3 spells CASSSTSDTQYF. CDR3 bases: TGTGCCAGCAGCTCGACCTCAGATACGCAGTATTTT.

The table lists this clone with many counts. The J gene is TRBJ2-7, the V gene TRBV14, with D tentatively TRBD2 (5 bases). The length of the CDR3 is 13 residues. Germline V gene data show CDR1 as SGHDN and CDR2 as FVKESK. V was clipped by 4 bases and J by 6 bases, with 13 bases between them. The CDR3 DNA follows: TGTGCCAGCAGCCCACTAGAGGTCCGCGAGCAGTACTTC. Protein product: CASSPLEVREQYF.

The chain combines TRBV30 with TRBJ2-7, with no clear D. The V gene lost 3 bases and the J gene lost 1 base, with 7 bases spanning the gap. Germline assignment: CDR1 GTSNPN and CDR2 SVGIG (reference sequence). The CDR3 runs 12 residues. The CDR3 region is CAWRSVSYEQYF. As DNA, the CDR3 is TGTGCCTGGAGATCGGTATCCTACGAGCAGTACTTC.

J is TRBJ1-2 and V is TRBV6-1; D unresolved. Germline V CDR1 and CDR2: MNHNS, SASEGT. CDR3 length: 14 amino acids. V shed 1 base and J shed 4 bases, with 10 bases lying between them. CDR3: CASSEGVFTYGYTF. DNA for the CDR3: TGTGCCAGCAGTGAAGGTGTCTTCACCTATGGCTACACCTTC.

The table lists this clone with many counts. V and J are TRBV18 and TRBJ2-7; 9 bases are shared with TRBD1. CDR3 size: 20 residues. Germline values: CDR1 KGHSH, CDR2 LQKENI. Germline trimming cut 3 bases from V and 2 bases from J; bases unmatched to any gene: 20. CDR3 sequence (DNA): TGTGCCAGCTCACCCCTTCACCCAATTTCCGGGACAGGGCTCCCCTACGAGCAGTACTTC. Its protein is CASSPLHPISGTGLPYEQYF. Together with reference TRBV18 and TRBJ2-7, the CDR3 gives the full variable domain: NAGVMQNPRHLVRRRGQEARLRCSPMKGHSHVYWYRQLPEEGLKFMVYLQKENIIDESGMPKERFSAEFPKEGPSILRIQQVVRGDSAAYFCASSPLHPISGTGLPYEQYFGPGTRLTVT.